This T cell receptor (beta chain) was profiled in a study of T cells in localized non-small cell lung cancer. Study outcomes and limitations: When the top 100 tumor clones were examined, a median approximately 62 of them also appeared in the adjacent lung, which was paired and uninvolved. Compared with tumor, uninvolved adjacent lung displayed greater T cell clonality, ranking highest overall.

The V end was cut by 1 base, the J end by 2 bases, with 10 bases between. The CDR3 covers 14 residues. CDR1 and CDR2 (germline): GTSNPN, SVGIG (reference sequence). Clones were sequenced by immunoSEQ multiplex PCR, and TCRdb holds only the in-frame ones, with some missing. The top ten hold 5% to 6% of the sample, which has about 10,000 clones, over 25% seen once. This clone occurred once. Its target is unknown. The clonotype comes from a man aged 40 to 69 with stage I lung adenocarcinoma. The rearrangement joins TRBV30 to TRBJ2-3; D perhaps matches TRBD2 (5 bases). Sample: lung tumor tissue, taken before any cancer treatment. CDR3: CAWSATGNTDTQYF. The CDR3 DNA is TGTGCCTGGAGTGCCACCGGGAACACAGATACGCAGTATTTT.